This T cell receptor (beta chain) was profiled in a study of T cell repertoires in cytomegalovirus infection. Across the whole study: Indications of both CMV infection and matching HLA type were provided by public TCR beta signatures. Overall study results and limits: The ex vivo response showed dominance by HLA-C-restricted CMV-specific TCR beta clonotypes. Individuals carrying CMV plus the relevant HLA were identified by cumulative frequency of public TCR beta families.

The CDR3 contains 16 residues. V lost 5 bases to trimming and J lost 2 bases, with 16 bases between them. Points on this clonotype: Its antigen remains unidentified.

TCRdb fed the reads into MiXCR, producing one record per CDR3 protein. The repertoire holds just under 550,000 distinct CDR3 sequences, 26% seen once, with approximately 13% in the top ten. V usage is TRBV12-3 or TRBV12-4 and J usage is TRBJ2-1, with D possibly being TRBD1 (6 bases). The origin of this receptor is a human donor in good health (CMV status not recorded). Some clones in this sample may be carry-over from other donors' samples. Material: PBMCs. The chain's CDR3 is CASSGGWGRPYNEQFF. The CDR3 DNA reads as TGTGCCAGCAGTGGGGGCTGGGGGAGACCCTACAATGAGCAGTTCTTC.